The present T cell receptor beta chain was sequenced within a study of blood T cells in healthy people across ages. Study-wide results and caveats: In long-lived donors, naive CD4+ cell counts and diversity exceeded those of aged donors. Donor CMV status, an unknown factor, possibly confounded changes in expanded clonotypes.

Sample-barcoded 5' priming and a J-beta primer mix drove a second PCR of about 6 to 12 cycles. Each CDR3 protein gets one entry after TCRdb re-called the 5' RACE reads with MiXCR. The profile shows about 780,000 distinct CDR3 sequences, more than 25% of them singletons. This clonotype was picked up many times. No antigen is known for it. The germline gives CDR1 SGHRS, CDR2 YFSETQ. Germline trimming cut 1 base from V and 5 bases from J; bases unmatched to any gene: 4. The CDR3 spans 14 residues. In addition, the sample was reused for a study of T cells of mothers and their children.

The chain carries TRBV5-1 and TRBJ2-5; 8 bases line up with TRBD1. The sample comprised blood. The receptor was derived from a boy aged 10-17 years in good health. In DNA, the CDR3 is TGCGCCAGCAGCTTGAGACAGGGGAGGGAGACCCAGTACTTC. Amino acid sequence: CASSLRQGRETQYF.